The clone carrying this T cell receptor (beta chain) was picked up many times. V lost 6 bases and J lost 4; bases outside the gene matches: 11. The CDR3 is 18 amino acids. Germline V gives CDR1 LNHDA, CDR2 SQIVND (reference sequence). The record originates from a study of blood T cell repertoires in COVID-19. The overall study: Acute-phase and convalescent COVID-19 samples originated in the United States, Italy and Spain.

TCRdb's copy holds only in-frame clones and misses some; the assay was immunoSEQ multiplex PCR. The data hold tens of thousands of clones, with around 80% observed a single time. V and J are TRBV19 and TRBJ2-2; 13 bases line up with TRBD2. Sequencing input: peripheral blood. The receptor's source is a man aged 60 to 69 with acute or convalescent COVID-19. In nucleotides, the CDR3 is TGTGCCAGTAGCCGGACCACTAGCGGGAGGGCGAGCACCGGGGAGCTGTTTTTT. Translating gives CASSRTTSGRASTGELFF.